The source of this T cell receptor beta chain is a study of cytomegalovirus exposure and HLA in healthy donors. Primers included in the PCR were 60 Vbeta and 13 Jbeta primers. Here immunoSEQ multiplex PCR was the method, and the copy in TCRdb shows in-frame clones only, minus some. The sample has about 130,000 clones; roughly 70% are singletons. The CDR3 runs to 16 residues. Trimming removed 1 base from V and 4 bases from J, with 15 bases in between. Germline CDR1 is SGHRS and CDR2 is YFSETQ. The chain uses TRBV5-1 and TRBJ2-1; D is unclear. This TCR derives from a human donor in good health. The sequencing input was PBMCs. The CDR3 reads CASSLFSSELYNEQFF. CDR3 bases: TGCGCCAGCAGCTTGTTCTCCAGCGAATTATACAATGAGCAGTTCTTC.